One sample yielded the 28 T cell receptor beta chains listed below, sequenced in a study of T cell repertoires in cytomegalovirus infection. TCRdb independently ran MiXCR on the reads; one entry per CDR3 protein. Of roughly 860,000 distinct CDR3 sequences listed, about 31% are singletons. These receptors lack a known antigen. Here the sequenced sample was cultured CD8+ T cells from PBMCs, taken from culture after CMV antigen stimulation. The receptors derive from a human donor in good health (CMV status not recorded). Some clones in this sample may be carry-over from other donors' samples.

CDR3: CASSNGTGNYEQYV. CDR3 bases: TGTGCCAGCAGTAATGGGACAGGGAACTACGAGCAGTACGTC. The chain combines TRBV6-2 or TRBV6-3 with TRBJ2-7; 9 nucleotides match TRBD1. The CDR3 totals 14 residues. From germline, CDR1 is MNHEY and CDR2 SVGEGT. J was trimmed by 3 bases and V by 5 bases; bases with no gene match: 5.

This chain joins TRBV5-4 and TRBJ2-3, with D perhaps TRBD1 or TRBD2 (6 bases each). V lost 6 bases, J lost 0 bases, and 23 bases lay in between. The CDR3 has 18 residues. Germline V lookup: CDR1 SGHNT, CDR2 YYREEE (reference sequence). The CDR3 loop is CASTTRPDGGPSTDTQYF. CDR3 coding DNA: TGTGCCAGCACAACCCGACCCGATGGGGGGCCGAGCACAGATACGCAGTATTTT.

In this sample, this clonotype turned up many times. The V call is TRBV7-8, the J call TRBJ2-3; weak D call: TRBD2 (5 bases). V was shortened by 6 bases and J by 1 base, with 20 bases between the two germline ends. CDR3 length: 17 residues. Germline CDR1 reads SGHVS; CDR2 reads FQNEAQ. DNA of the CDR3: TGTGCCAGCAGATTCCTTAGCGTCCCCGGGGGCACAGATACGCAGTATTTT. Translating gives CASRFLSVPGGTDTQYF.

This clonotype was seen only a few times. V and J are TRBV13 and TRBJ1-3; 9 bases map to TRBD1. Germline CDR1 is PRHDT and CDR2 is FYEKMQ (reference sequence). This CDR3 has 17 amino acids. Losses at the gene ends were 6 bases for V and 1 base for J; bases not matched to a gene: 10. CDR3 sequence: CASRGPGTGHSGNTIYF. Here the CDR3 DNA reads TGTGCCAGCAGGGGTCCCGGGACAGGGCATTCTGGAAACACCATATATTTT.

Comments on this clonotype: At one boundary the junction diverges from the germline segment, which might be a read error. The chain is built from TRBV5-4 and TRBJ1-3; D perhaps matches TRBD1 (6 bases). This CDR3 is built from 16 residues. Germline V gene lookup returns CDR1 SGHNT and CDR2 YYREEE (reference sequence). The CDR3 region has the DNA TGTGCCAGCAGCCCTTCCGGGGACATCTTTGGAAACGCCATATATTTT. Translated, it gives CASSPSGDIFGNAIYF. Drawing the rest from reference TRBV5-4 and TRBJ1-3, the complete variable domain is ETGVTQSPTHLIKTRGQQVTLRCSSQSGHNTVSWYQQALGQGPQFIFQYYREEENGRGNFPPRFSGLQFPNYSSELNVNALELDDSALYLCASSPSGDIFGNAIYFGEGSWLTVV.

In this sample, this clonotype turned up a few times. The CDR3 DNA sequence: TGTGCCAGCAGTTTCAGACAGGGCGATAATCAGCCCCAGCATTTT. It codes for CASSFRQGDNQPQHF. The chain links TRBV7-6 to TRBJ1-5; 7 nucleotides align to TRBD1. CDR1 and CDR2 (germline): SGHVS, FNYEAQ. Trimming removed 6 bases from V and 4 bases from J; junction bases left unmatched: 9. This CDR3 is built from 15 residues.

The chain carries TRBV6-1 and TRBJ2-1; 7 bases fit TRBD1. The junction had 4 bases not matched to a gene; V was cut back by 5 bases and J by 0 bases. The CDR3 length is 15 residues. Germline V gene sequence: CDR1 MNHNS, CDR2 SASEGT. The DNA of the CDR3 is TGTGCCAGCAGTTATGGGGACAGCTCCTACAATGAGCAGTTCTTC. The encoded protein is CASSYGDSSYNEQFF.

This clonotype turned up a few times. The V call is TRBV9, the J call TRBJ2-7; 7 bases agree with TRBD2. Unmatched junction bases numbered 15, after V lost 3 bases and J lost 0 bases. CDR1 is SGDLS and CDR2 is YYNGEE in the germline V gene. CDR3 length: 18 amino acids. CDR3 sequence reads: CASSATSVTELSSYEQYF. The CDR3 DNA reads as TGTGCCAGCAGCGCTACTAGCGTTACCGAGCTTAGCTCCTACGAGCAGTACTTC.

The chain is built from TRBV5-4 and TRBJ1-5; the D gene is possibly TRBD1 (6 bases). The V end was cut by 1 base, the J end by 5 bases, with 13 bases between. The CDR3 has 15 residues. In germline, CDR1 is SGHNT, CDR2 YYREEE (reference sequence). The CDR3 DNA reads as TGTGCCAGCAGCTTGTTGGGGGCCCCAGATCAGCCCCAGCATTTT. Protein product: CASSLLGAPDQPQHF.

The chain joins TRBV6-6 to TRBJ1-2; no definite D call. The CDR3 length is 15 residues. Germline values: CDR1 MNHNY, CDR2 SVGAGI (reference sequence). The V end was cut by 0 bases, the J end by 8 bases, with 16 bases between. This CDR3 reads CASSYSLYSAGGYTF. Here the CDR3 DNA reads TGTGCCAGCAGTTACTCTCTTTACTCCGCTGGAGGCTACACCTTC.

This clonotype has just a few counts. The gene calls are TRBV28 and TRBJ2-1, with 9 bases matching TRBD2. V shed 6 bases and J 1 base; nucleotides not matched to a gene: 10. The CDR3 sequence is 17 residues long. CDR1 is MDHEN, CDR2 SYDVKM, per germline. The CDR3 sequence is CASSQKSGGLSYNEQFF. The CDR3 coding sequence is TGTGCCAGCAGCCAGAAAAGCGGGGGGCTTTCCTACAATGAGCAGTTCTTC. The complete variable domain, with remaining parts taken from reference TRBV28 and TRBJ2-1, reads DVKVTQSSRYLVKRTGEKVFLECVQDMDHENMFWYRQDPGLGLRLIYFSYDVKMKEKGDIPEGYSVSREKKERFSLILESASTNQTSMYLCASSQKSGGLSYNEQFFGPGTRLTVL.

Many counts were recorded for this clonotype. This chain uses TRBV27 with TRBJ2-3, with D unclear. V lost 3 bases, J lost 1 base, and 11 bases lay in between. The CDR3 has 15 residues. CDR1 MNHEY and CDR2 SMNVEV come from the germline V gene (reference sequence). The CDR3 region is CASSFVFVGTDTQYF. CDR3 in DNA: TGTGCCAGCAGTTTTGTGTTCGTGGGCACAGATACGCAGTATTTT.

This clonotype was observed a few times. This chain connects TRBV7-8 to TRBJ1-6; D is ambiguous. Germline assignment: CDR1 SGHVS and CDR2 FQNEAQ. This CDR3 has 15 amino acids. The V end lost 8 bases, the J end lost 0 bases, and 11 bases lay between the germline ends. The CDR3 DNA reads as TGTGCCAGCCAGTCGGGGAGCTCCTATAATTCACCCCTCCACTTT. Its protein product is CASQSGSSYNSPLHF.

The chain is built from TRBV24-1 and TRBJ2-1; tentatively, D is TRBD2 (6 bases). Germline-derived CDR1 and CDR2 are KGHDR and SFDVKD. This CDR3 is built from 13 residues. V was cut by 7 bases and J by 6 bases, with 12 bases left in between. In DNA, the CDR3 is TGTGCCACCAGCCGTGCCGGGGGCAATGAGCAGTTCTTC. Amino acids: CATSRAGGNEQFF.

This chain links TRBV29-1 with TRBJ1-2, with TRBD1 matching 10 bases. The junction had 4 bases not matched to a gene; V was cut back by 0 bases and J by 0 bases. CDR3 length: 16 amino acids. Germline-derived CDR1 and CDR2 are SQVTM and ANQGSEA. The CDR3 sequence is CSVEDGDRGANYGYTF. The DNA of the CDR3 is TGCAGCGTTGAAGATGGGGACAGGGGAGCTAACTATGGCTACACCTTC.

This chain uses TRBV29-1 with TRBJ2-2, with D possibly being TRBD1 or TRBD2 (6 bases each). The CDR3 covers 14 residues. The germline V gene has CDR1 SQVTM and CDR2 ANQGSEA. V gave up 3 bases and J gave up 6 bases, with 14 bases separating them. Here the CDR3 reads CSVDPQGGAGELFF. CDR3 nucleotide sequence: TGCAGCGTTGACCCACAGGGAGGTGCCGGGGAGCTGTTTTTT.

This chain links TRBV11-1 with TRBJ1-1, with no clear D. Deletions cut 5 bases from V and 1 base from J, with 14 bases between. Per the germline V gene, CDR1 is SGHAT and CDR2 is FQDESV (reference sequence). This CDR3 is 15 amino acids long. CDR3 DNA sequence: TGTGCCAGCAGCATCTCGGGAGGCGGGAACACTGAAGCTTTCTTT. Its translation is CASSISGGGNTEAFF.

This clonotype has just a few counts. The J gene is TRBJ2-1, the V gene TRBV27; TRBD1 matches at 8 bases. The CDR3 totals 11 residues. In germline, CDR1 is MNHEY, CDR2 SMNVEV (reference sequence). V was pared by 11 bases and J by 9 bases, with 6 bases of the junction left unmatched. The CDR3 reads CAVDRGSEQFF. The CDR3 nucleotides read TGTGCCGTAGACAGGGGAAGTGAGCAGTTCTTC.

This clonotype was seen repeatedly, ten times or more. The V and J genes are TRBV6-5 and TRBJ2-5; 7 positions match TRBD2. Losses at the gene ends were 6 bases for V and 6 bases for J; bases not matched to a gene: 7. The germline gives CDR1 MNHEY, CDR2 SVGAGI. CDR3 length: 13 residues. The CDR3 loop reads CASRLPGLKTQYF. The CDR3 DNA sequence: TGTGCCAGCAGACTCCCGGGACTAAAGACCCAGTACTTC.

Points on this clonotype: A much larger clone differs by one base, so this may be a read error. The V and J genes are TRBV7-2 and TRBJ2-1; 9 positions agree with TRBD2. CDR1 is SGHTA, CDR2 FQGNSA, per germline. The CDR3 consists of 16 residues. Germline trimming cut 5 bases from V and 2 bases from J; bases unmatched to any gene: 7. The DNA of the CDR3 is TGTACCAGCAGCCTCAGCGGGGGGTCCGCCTACAATGAGCAGTTCTTC. The encoded protein is CTSSLSGGSAYNEQFF.

This clonotype turned up a few times. Since no conserved phenylalanine or tryptophan closes the CDR3, a read error is the likely cause. The DNA is omitted, as the CDR3 cannot be located on it reliably, and the CDR3 follows TCRdb's listing. The chain recombines TRBV7-8 with TRBJ1-1. The CDR3 is 12 amino acids in total, end residues counted. Germline V gives CDR1 SGHVS, CDR2 FQNEAQ. The CDR3 protein is CASSLGGGRRFT.

The chain carries TRBV14 and TRBJ1-2; D is perhaps TRBD1 (6 bases). V lost 1 base, J lost 7 bases, and 16 bases lay in between. Germline CDR1 is SGHDN and CDR2 is FVKESK. The CDR3 consists of 15 residues. DNA for the CDR3: TGTGCCAGCAGCCAAGTACCGGGACAACTCGCTGGCTACACCTTC. It encodes CASSQVPGQLAGYTF.

Here the CDR3 reads CASSKTGTNTGELFF. The CDR3 nucleotides read TGTGCCAGTAGTAAGACAGGGACGAACACCGGGGAGCTGTTTTTT. The J gene is TRBJ2-2, the V gene TRBV19, with 7 bases lining up with TRBD1. Unmatched junction bases numbered 2, after V lost 4 bases and J lost 0 bases. The CDR3 has 15 amino acids. CDR1 is LNHDA, CDR2 SQIVND, per germline (reference sequence). The variable domain in full, completed from reference TRBV19 and TRBJ2-2, reads DGGITQSPKYLFRKEGQNVTLSCEQNLNHDAMYWYRQDPGQGLRLIYYSQIVNDFQKGDIAEGYSVSREKKESFPLTVTSAQKNPTAFYLCASSKTGTNTGELFFGEGSRLTVL.

This clonotype came up a few times. The rearrangement joins TRBV12-3 or TRBV12-4 to TRBJ2-5; 10 nucleotides line up with TRBD1. This CDR3 contains 14 residues. J was trimmed by 5 bases and V by 6 bases; bases with no gene match: 6. CDR3 nucleotides: TGTGCCAGCAGAGGACAGGGGGGAATGGAGACCCAGTACTTC. It encodes CASRGQGGMETQYF.

This clonotype has a handful of counts. V is TRBV25-1 and J is TRBJ2-3; D remains ambiguous. Trimming removed 3 bases at V and 2 bases at J, with 3 bases between. The CDR3 runs to 12 residues. Germline assignment: CDR1 MGHDK and CDR2 SYGVNS. This CDR3 is CASSDDTDTQYF. The CDR3 DNA reads TGTGCCAGCAGTGACGACACAGATACGCAGTATTTT.

The chain uses TRBV12-3 or TRBV12-4 and TRBJ1-4, with D unclear. The V gene lost 2 bases and the J gene lost 3 bases, with 10 bases spanning the gap. The CDR3 totals 15 residues. The CDR3 loop is CASSLRGPANEKLFF. The CDR3 nucleotides read TGTGCCAGCAGTTTACGAGGGCCCGCTAATGAAAAACTGTTTTTT.

This clonotype came up many times. The rearrangement joins TRBV7-2 to TRBJ1-5; TRBD1 aligns across 8 bases. There are 15 residues in the CDR3. Germline trimming cut 5 bases from V and 5 bases from J; bases unmatched to any gene: 8. Germline V gene lookup returns CDR1 SGHTA and CDR2 FQGNSA. This chain's CDR3 is CASSVYRGGDQPQHF. In DNA form, the CDR3 reads TGTGCCAGCAGCGTCTACAGGGGGGGGGATCAGCCCCAGCATTTT.

The chain joins TRBV2 to TRBJ2-3; no definite D call. Per the germline V gene, CDR1 is SNHLY and CDR2 is FYNNEI. The CDR3 loop spans 14 amino acids. Trimming cost V 3 bases and J 6 bases, with 13 bases left between them. In DNA form, the CDR3 reads TGTGCCAGCAGTGACCCCGGGCCGGCCGATACGCAGTATTTT. Translating it yields CASSDPGPADTQYF.